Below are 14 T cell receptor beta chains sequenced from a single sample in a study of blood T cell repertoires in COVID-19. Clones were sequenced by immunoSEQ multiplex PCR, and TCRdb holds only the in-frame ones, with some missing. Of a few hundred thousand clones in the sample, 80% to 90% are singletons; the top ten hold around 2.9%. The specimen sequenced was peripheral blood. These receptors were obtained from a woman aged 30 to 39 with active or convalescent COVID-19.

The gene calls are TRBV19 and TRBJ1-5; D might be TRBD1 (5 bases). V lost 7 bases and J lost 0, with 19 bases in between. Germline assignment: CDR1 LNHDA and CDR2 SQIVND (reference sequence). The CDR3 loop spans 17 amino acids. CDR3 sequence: CASTIGVTPYSNQPQHF. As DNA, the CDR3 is TGTGCCAGTACCATAGGGGTCACGCCATATAGCAATCAGCCCCAGCATTTT.

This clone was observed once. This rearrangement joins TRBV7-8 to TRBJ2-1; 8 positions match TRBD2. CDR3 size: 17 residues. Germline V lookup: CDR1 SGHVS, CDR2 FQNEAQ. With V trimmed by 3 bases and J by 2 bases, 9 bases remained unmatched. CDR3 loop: CASSLPGRGGTYNEQFF. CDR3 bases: TGTGCCAGCAGCTTGCCGGGTCGGGGGGGAACCTACAATGAGCAGTTCTTC.

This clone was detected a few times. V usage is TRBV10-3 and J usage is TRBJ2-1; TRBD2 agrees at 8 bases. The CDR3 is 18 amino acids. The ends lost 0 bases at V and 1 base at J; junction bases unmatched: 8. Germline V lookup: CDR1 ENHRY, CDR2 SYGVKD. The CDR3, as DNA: TGTGCCATCAGTGAGTCAAAGAAACTAGCGGCATCCTACAATGAGCAGTTCTTC. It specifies CAISESKKLAASYNEQFF.

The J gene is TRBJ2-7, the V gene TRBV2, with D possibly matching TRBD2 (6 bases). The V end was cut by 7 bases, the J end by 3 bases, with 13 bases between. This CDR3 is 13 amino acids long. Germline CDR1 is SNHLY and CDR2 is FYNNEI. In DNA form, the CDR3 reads TGTGCCAGCACTTTGGTGACTAGCTACGAGCAGTACTTC. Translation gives CASTLVTSYEQYF.

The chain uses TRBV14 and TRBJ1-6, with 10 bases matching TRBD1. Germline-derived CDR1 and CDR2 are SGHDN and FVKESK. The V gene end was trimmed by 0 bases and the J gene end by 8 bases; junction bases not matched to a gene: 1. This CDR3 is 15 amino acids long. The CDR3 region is CASSQEGTGDSPLHF. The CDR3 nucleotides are TGTGCCAGCAGCCAAGAGGGGACAGGGGATTCACCCCTCCACTTT.

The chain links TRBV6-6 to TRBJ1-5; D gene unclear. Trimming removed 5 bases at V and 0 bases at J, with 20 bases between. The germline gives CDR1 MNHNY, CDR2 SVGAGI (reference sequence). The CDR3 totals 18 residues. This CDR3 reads CASSPKGLAAYSNQPQHF. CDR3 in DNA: TGTGCCAGCAGTCCCAAAGGTCTAGCAGCTTATAGCAATCAGCCCCAGCATTTT.

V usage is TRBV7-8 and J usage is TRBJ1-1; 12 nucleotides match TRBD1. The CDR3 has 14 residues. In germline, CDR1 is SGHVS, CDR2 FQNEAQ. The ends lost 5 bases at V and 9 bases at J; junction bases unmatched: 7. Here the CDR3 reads CASSVGTGGMKAFF. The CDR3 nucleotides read TGTGCCAGCAGCGTGGGGACAGGGGGCATGAAAGCTTTCTTT.

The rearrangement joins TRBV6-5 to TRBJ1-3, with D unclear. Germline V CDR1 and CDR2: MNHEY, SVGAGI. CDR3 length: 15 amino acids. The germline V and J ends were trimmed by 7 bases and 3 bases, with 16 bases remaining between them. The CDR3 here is CASTAETGFGNTIYF. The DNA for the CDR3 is TGTGCCAGCACGGCGGAAACCGGATTTGGAAACACCATATATTTT.

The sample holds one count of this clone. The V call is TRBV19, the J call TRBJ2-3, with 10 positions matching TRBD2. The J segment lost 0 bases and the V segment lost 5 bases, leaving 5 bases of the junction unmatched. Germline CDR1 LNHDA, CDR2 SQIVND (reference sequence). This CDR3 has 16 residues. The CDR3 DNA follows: TGTGCCAGTAGTCCCAGGACTAGCGGAAGCACAGATACGCAGTATTTT. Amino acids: CASSPRTSGSTDTQYF.

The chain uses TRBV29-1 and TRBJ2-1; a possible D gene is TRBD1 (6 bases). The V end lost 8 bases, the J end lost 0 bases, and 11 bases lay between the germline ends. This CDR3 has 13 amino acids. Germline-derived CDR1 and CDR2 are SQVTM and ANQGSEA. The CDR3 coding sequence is TGCAGCTATGGGACACTCTCCTACAATGAGCAGTTCTTC. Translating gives CSYGTLSYNEQFF.

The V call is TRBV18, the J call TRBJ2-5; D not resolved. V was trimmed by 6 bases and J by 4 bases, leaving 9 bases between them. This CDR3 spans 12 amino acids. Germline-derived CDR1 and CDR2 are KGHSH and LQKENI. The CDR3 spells CASSPKRETQYF. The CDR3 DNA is TGTGCCAGCTCTCCTAAACGAGAGACCCAGTACTTC.

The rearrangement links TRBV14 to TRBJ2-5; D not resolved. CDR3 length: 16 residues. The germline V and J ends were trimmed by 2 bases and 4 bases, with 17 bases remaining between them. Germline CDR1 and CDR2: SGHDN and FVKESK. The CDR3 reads CASSQWADPSGETQYF. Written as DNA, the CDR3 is TGTGCCAGCAGCCAATGGGCCGACCCATCCGGAGAGACCCAGTACTTC.

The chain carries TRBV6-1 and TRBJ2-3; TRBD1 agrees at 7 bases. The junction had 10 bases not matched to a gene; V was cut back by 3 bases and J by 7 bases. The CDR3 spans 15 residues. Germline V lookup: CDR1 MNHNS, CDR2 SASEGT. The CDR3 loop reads CASSDNSRTGNTQYF. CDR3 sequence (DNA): TGTGCCAGCAGTGATAACTCGAGGACAGGCAATACGCAGTATTTT.

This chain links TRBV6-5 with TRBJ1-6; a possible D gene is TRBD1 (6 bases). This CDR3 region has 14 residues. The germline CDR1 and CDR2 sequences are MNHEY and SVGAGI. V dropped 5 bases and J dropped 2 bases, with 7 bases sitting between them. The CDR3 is CASSRDTYNSPLHF. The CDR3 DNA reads TGTGCCAGCAGTCGGGACACCTATAATTCACCCCTCCACTTT.